Presented here are 15 T cell receptor beta chains from one specimen sequenced in a study of CD8 T cells in ankylosing spondylitis. TCRdb fed the 5' RACE reads into MiXCR, producing one record per CDR3 protein. The repertoire holds around 540,000 distinct CDR3 sequences, with 9.5% to 15% as singletons. Antigens of these TCRs are unknown. General study results and limits: Several highly homologous variants made up a TCR beta motif, and this motif appeared characteristic of ankylosing spondylitis blood.

The sequenced sample consisted of blood, either unsorted or a sorted T cell fraction (not recorded which). The receptor set was obtained from a male donor with ankylosing spondylitis.

The J gene is TRBJ1-1, the V gene TRBV30, with 8 bases lining up with TRBD1. With 6 bases clipped from V and 4 bases from J, the junction kept 10 bases outside the gene matches. The CDR3 sequence is 14 residues long. CDR1 and CDR2 from the germline V gene are GTSNPN and SVGIG (reference sequence). CDR3 nucleotide sequence: TGTGCCTGCCGACCACGAACAGGGGGCACTGAAGCTTTCTTT. Protein product: CACRPRTGGTEAFF.

The CDR3 spells CASSSLTGGETQYF. The CDR3 nucleotides are TGTGCCAGCAGCTCCCTGACGGGAGGAGAGACCCAGTACTTC. V gene TRBV5-4 combines with J gene TRBJ2-5; 7 nucleotides line up with TRBD2. The germline gives CDR1 SGHNT, CDR2 YYREEE (reference sequence). The V segment lost 3 bases and the J segment 4 bases; nucleotides outside the gene matches: 6. The CDR3 extends over 14 amino acids.

In its sample, this clonotype was seen a few times. V and J are TRBV6-1 and TRBJ1-5; D gene ambiguous. Germline CDR1 reads MNHNS; CDR2 reads SASEGT. With 3 bases removed from V and 5 bases from J, the gap between germline ends came to 8 bases. The CDR3 has 13 amino acids. Here the CDR3 DNA reads TGTGCCAGCAGTGAGATGACCGATCAGCCCCAGCATTTT. Amino acid sequence: CASSEMTDQPQHF.

This chain links TRBV5-1 with TRBJ1-1; D uncertain. The germline V and J ends were trimmed by 6 bases and 4 bases, with 16 bases remaining between them. Germline V lookup: CDR1 SGHRS, CDR2 YFSETQ. CDR3 length equals 14 residues. The CDR3 protein is CASTTFGSSTEAFF. CDR3 nucleotides: TGCGCCAGCACCACCTTCGGGTCCTCCACTGAAGCTTTCTTT.

The sample holds a few counts of this clonotype. V gene TRBV7-6 combines with J gene TRBJ2-5; possible D gene TRBD1, 5 bases. CDR1 is SGHVS, CDR2 FNYEAQ, per germline. This CDR3 is built from 12 residues. Trimming removed 4 bases from V and 6 bases from J, with 9 bases in between. CDR3 in DNA: TGTGCCAGCAGCTCCCAGGGAAAGACCCAGTACTTC. As protein: CASSSQGKTQYF.

The chain uses TRBV5-1 and TRBJ1-5; 11 bases are a match to TRBD1. Germline loops: CDR1 SGHRS, CDR2 YFSETQ. After removal of 4 bases from V and 7 bases from J, the junction contained 4 bases not matched to a gene. CDR3 length equals 14 residues. The CDR3 DNA is TGCGCCAGCAGCACGGGACAGGGGGACCAGCCCCAGCATTTT. It codes for CASSTGQGDQPQHF. Variable domain in full (rest from reference TRBV5-1 and TRBJ1-5): KAGVTQTPRYLIKTRGQQVTLSCSPISGHRSVSWYQQTPGQGLQFLFEYFSETQRNKGNFPGRFSGRQFSNSRSEMNVSTLELGDSALYLCASSTGQGDQPQHFGDGTRLSIL.

The chain joins TRBV13 to TRBJ2-1; D gene unclear. Germline V gives CDR1 PRHDT, CDR2 FYEKMQ (reference sequence). The CDR3 totals 13 residues. Trimming left V 2 bases short and J 1 base short, with 3 bases between. This CDR3 reads CASSLRSYNEQFF. The CDR3 region has the DNA TGTGCCAGCAGCTTAAGGTCCTACAATGAGCAGTTCTTC.

The rearrangement uses TRBV20-1 and TRBJ2-5; D might be TRBD2 (6 bases). Trimming left V 3 bases short and J 2 bases short, with 13 bases between. The CDR3 sequence is 14 residues long. Germline V gives CDR1 DFQATT, CDR2 SNEGSKA (reference sequence). The CDR3 nucleotides are TGCAGTGCTAGGGGCGGGGTCTCACAAGAGACCCAGTACTTC. Protein sequence: CSARGGVSQETQYF.

The chain employs TRBV7-2 and TRBJ2-7; 11 bases line up with TRBD1. The V gene end was trimmed by 7 bases and the J gene end by 4 bases; junction bases not matched to a gene: 6. CDR1 and CDR2 from the germline V gene are SGHTA and FQGNSA. CDR3 length equals 14 residues. CDR3 DNA sequence: TGTGCCAGCATGCCCGGGACAGGGGGTTACGAGCAGTACTTC. Amino acid sequence: CASMPGTGGYEQYF.

This chain joins TRBV20-1 and TRBJ2-7; 8 bases line up with TRBD1. V was pared by 6 bases and J by 5 bases, with 9 bases of the junction left unmatched. The CDR3 is 13 amino acids. Germline V gene data show CDR1 as DFQATT and CDR2 as SNEGSKA (reference sequence). CDR3 sequence: CSASSTGDHEQYF. For the CDR3, the DNA is TGCAGTGCCAGCTCGACAGGGGACCACGAGCAGTACTTC.

Many counts were recorded for this clonotype. The rearrangement links TRBV29-1 to TRBJ1-5; 8 bases line up with TRBD1. Germline trimming cut 8 bases from V and 5 bases from J; bases unmatched to any gene: 8. Germline V gives CDR1 SQVTM, CDR2 ANQGSEA. The CDR3 extends over 13 amino acids. The CDR3 loop is CSIWTGLDQPQHF. Here the CDR3 DNA reads TGCAGCATCTGGACAGGGCTGGATCAGCCCCAGCATTTT.

In its sample, this clonotype was seen many times. The gene calls are TRBV10-3 and TRBJ2-5; D is uncertain. This CDR3 has 14 amino acids. Germline values: CDR1 ENHRY, CDR2 SYGVKD. Trimming cost V 5 bases and J 4 bases, with 14 bases left between them. CDR3 DNA: TGTGCCATCAGTTTAGACGGGCCGGGAGAGACCCAGTACTTC. Its protein is CAISLDGPGETQYF.

This clonotype was seen a handful of times. The CDR3 spells CASSLTGLDQEPQHF. The CDR3 region has the DNA TGTGCCAGCAGCTTAACCGGGTTGGATCAGGAACCCCAGCATTTT. The chain has TRBV7-2 and TRBJ1-5; D unclear. Trimming left V 2 bases short and J 10 bases short, with 18 bases between. Per germline, CDR1 SGHTA and CDR2 FQGNSA. The CDR3 is made up of 15 amino acids.

This clonotype was seen at least ten times. The chain uses TRBV12-3 or TRBV12-4 and TRBJ1-2, with TRBD1 matching over 8 bases. V lost 3 bases and J lost 1; bases outside the gene matches: 4. The CDR3 runs to 15 residues. This CDR3 reads CASSLSQGGNYGYTF. Here the CDR3 DNA reads TGTGCCAGCAGTTTGTCACAGGGGGGTAACTATGGCTACACCTTC.

This clonotype was observed a handful of times. The rearrangement links TRBV7-9 to TRBJ1-1, with D possibly being TRBD1 (5 bases). This CDR3 region has 16 residues. Per the germline V gene, CDR1 is SEHNR and CDR2 is FQNEAQ (reference sequence). Deletions cut 4 bases from V and 3 bases from J, with 18 bases between. The CDR3 DNA reads TGTGCCAGCAGCTCAACCGGGACCAATGTTGACACTGAAGCTTTCTTT. This gives the protein CASSSTGTNVDTEAFF.